These T cell receptor beta chains were read from a single sample in a study of T-cell memory formation after mild COVID-19. TCRdb used MiXCR to reprocess the 5' RACE reads, holding one entry per CDR3 protein. The data hold roughly 610,000 distinct CDR3 sequences, with around a sixth observed a single time. The sequenced sample consisted of PBMCs or a T cell subset sorted from them (not recorded which). The receptors stem from an adult woman who had mild COVID-19 (a few samples of this study predate the infection). Cell type and time point are not known. CDR3s include the opening cysteine and the closing phenylalanine or tryptophan. The order of the fields is D gene, clone size, J gene, V gene, CDR3 DNA, CDR3 protein. A D gene is named only where the DNA matches it firmly. Clone size, where shown, is once, few, many, or a class for clones that have expanded.

D: -; size: few; J: TRBJ1-1; V: TRBV13; DNA: TGTGCCAGCAGCTTTTTCAGCCAGATAAACACTGAAGCTTTCTTT; CDR3: CASSFFSQINTEAFF
D: -; size: many; J: TRBJ2-7; V: TRBV4-1; DNA: TGCGCCAGCAGCCAAGAAACCAGGGATGCCTACGAGCAGTACTTC; CDR3: CASSQETRDAYEQYF
D: TRBD1; size: -; J: TRBJ2-2; V: TRBV19; DNA: TGTGCCAGTAGTATGCAGGGGGCATCTGACGGGGAGCTGTTTTTT; CDR3: CASSMQGASDGELFF
D: -; size: few; J: TRBJ1-4; V: TRBV5-1; DNA: TGCGCCAGCAGCTCCGGTTGGGATGAAAAACTGTTTTTT; CDR3: CASSSGWDEKLFF
D: -; size: -; J: TRBJ2-5; V: TRBV12-3/TRBV12-4; DNA: TGTGCCAGCAGTTCCTCCCTGAGGGGGAGGCAAGAGACCCAGTACTTC; CDR3: CASSSSLRGRQETQYF
D: -; size: few; J: TRBJ1-2; V: TRBV5-5; DNA: TGTGCCAGCAGCTCCGTCGTTCGTAATGGCTACACCTTC; CDR3: CASSSVVRNGYTF
D: -; size: few; J: TRBJ2-5; V: TRBV7-9; DNA: TGTGCCAGCAGCCAGTCTATGGCAGGGGAAGAGACCCAGTACTTC; CDR3: CASSQSMAGEETQYF
D: -; size: few; J: TRBJ1-5; V: TRBV4-3; DNA: TGCGCCAGCAGCCAAGAGGTGGATAATCAGCCCCAGCATTTT; CDR3: CASSQEVDNQPQHF
D: TRBD1; size: -; J: TRBJ1-2; V: TRBV29-1; DNA: TGCAGCGTTACAGGGGACTATGGCTACACCTTC; CDR3: CSVTGDYGYTF
D: TRBD2; size: few; J: TRBJ2-7; V: TRBV20-1; DNA: TGCAGTGCTAGTGGCGGGAGCCCCTACGAGCAGTACTTC; CDR3: CSASGGSPYEQYF
D: -; size: -; J: TRBJ2-2; V: TRBV6-6; DNA: TGTGCCAGCAGTTCGACAGTTCCCGGGGAGCTGTTTTTT; CDR3: CASSSTVPGELFF
D: TRBD2; size: -; J: TRBJ2-7; V: TRBV9; DNA: TGTGCCAGCAGCGTGCTCGGAGGCGGGAGTTCCGAGCAGTACTTC; CDR3: CASSVLGGGSSEQYF
D: -; size: -; J: TRBJ1-6; V: TRBV9; DNA: TGTGCCAGCAGCGTTGAGGGGAGATCCTATAATTCACCCCTCCACTTT; CDR3: CASSVEGRSYNSPLHF
D: -; size: -; J: TRBJ1-5; V: TRBV6-5; DNA: TGTGCCAGCTCTAACAGGGAAAATCAGCCCCAGCATTTT; CDR3: CASSNRENQPQHF
D: TRBD2; size: -; J: TRBJ2-3; V: TRBV28; DNA: TGTGCCAGCAGTTTTAGTTCGCGGGAGAGCCCAACAGATACGCAGTATTTT; CDR3: CASSFSSRESPTDTQYF
D: TRBD1; size: few; J: TRBJ2-7; V: TRBV27; DNA: TGTGCCAGCAGCCAGAAATATACCGGGACAGGGATATACGAGCAGTACTTC; CDR3: CASSQKYTGTGIYEQYF
D: -; size: -; J: TRBJ2-5; V: TRBV7-3; DNA: TGTGCCAGCTGCCTCTCCATGGGGCCCCAGTACTTC; CDR3: CASCLSMGPQYF
D: -; size: few; J: TRBJ1-6; V: TRBV10-3; DNA: TGTGCCATCAGATCCGGGACGGATAATTCACCCCTCCACTTT; CDR3: CAIRSGTDNSPLHF
D: -; size: few; J: TRBJ2-3; V: TRBV20-1; DNA: TGCAGTGCTAGAGATTACTGGACCACAGATACGCAGTATTTT; CDR3: CSARDYWTTDTQYF
D: -; size: -; J: TRBJ2-7; V: TRBV5-1; DNA: TGCGCCAGCAGCTTGTCGGCAGACTCCTACGAGCAGTACTTC; CDR3: CASSLSADSYEQYF
D: TRBD2; size: -; J: TRBJ2-2; V: TRBV9; DNA: TGTGCCAGCAGCACAGCTAGCGGGAGGGCCACCGGGGAGCTGTTTTTT; CDR3: CASSTASGRATGELFF
D: TRBD2; size: few; J: TRBJ2-2; V: TRBV7-3; DNA: TGTGCCAGCAGCCGCCCAGCGGGGAGTACCGGGGAGCTGTTTTTT; CDR3: CASSRPAGSTGELFF
D: -; size: -; J: TRBJ2-1; V: TRBV18; DNA: TGTGCCAGCTCACCGGGGCAGGGGATGTGGGATGAGCAGTTCTTC; CDR3: CASSPGQGMWDEQFF
D: -; size: -; J: TRBJ2-3; V: TRBV2; DNA: TGTGCCAGCAAACGAGAGGGCAGGACAGATACGCAGTATTTT; CDR3: CASKREGRTDTQYF
D: TRBD2; size: -; J: TRBJ2-1; V: TRBV20-1; DNA: TGCAGTGCTTGCGACCGGGAGGGCCCGTGCAATGAGCAGTTCTTC; CDR3: CSACDREGPCNEQFF
D: TRBD1; size: -; J: TRBJ1-6; V: TRBV19; DNA: TGTGCCAGTAGTATGGCCGGGACAGGGAATTCACCCCTCCACTTT; CDR3: CASSMAGTGNSPLHF
D: -; size: -; J: TRBJ2-3; V: TRBV7-2; DNA: TGTGCCAGCAGCTTCGGCCTTACGCAGTATTTT; CDR3: CASSFGLTQYF
D: TRBD2; size: few; J: TRBJ2-3; V: TRBV7-9; DNA: TGTGCCAGCAGCTTATCTCTTCTCGGGTTAGCGGGTAGCACAGATACGCAGTATTTT; CDR3: CASSLSLLGLAGSTDTQYF
D: TRBD2; size: many; J: TRBJ2-1; V: TRBV11-2; DNA: TGTGCCAGCAGCCCCCCGGGACTAGCGGGATACAATGAGCAGTTCTTC; CDR3: CASSPPGLAGYNEQFF
D: -; size: -; J: TRBJ1-1; V: TRBV4-2; DNA: TGTGCCAGCAGCCAAGATACGGGACGGCGGAACACTGAAGCTTTCTTT; CDR3: CASSQDTGRRNTEAFF
D: TRBD2; size: few; J: TRBJ2-7; V: TRBV7-6; DNA: TGTGCCAGCAGCTTAGCGCAAGGGCAGACTAGCGGGAACTCCTACGAGCAGTACTTC; CDR3: CASSLAQGQTSGNSYEQYF
D: -; size: few; J: TRBJ2-3; V: TRBV7-9; DNA: TGTGCCAGCAGCTTAAGAATCAGCACAGATACGCAGTATTTT; CDR3: CASSLRISTDTQYF
D: TRBD2; size: many; J: TRBJ2-1; V: TRBV7-2; DNA: TGTGCCAGCAGCTTAGCGGGGACTAGCGGGCGCAATGAGCAGTTCTTC; CDR3: CASSLAGTSGRNEQFF